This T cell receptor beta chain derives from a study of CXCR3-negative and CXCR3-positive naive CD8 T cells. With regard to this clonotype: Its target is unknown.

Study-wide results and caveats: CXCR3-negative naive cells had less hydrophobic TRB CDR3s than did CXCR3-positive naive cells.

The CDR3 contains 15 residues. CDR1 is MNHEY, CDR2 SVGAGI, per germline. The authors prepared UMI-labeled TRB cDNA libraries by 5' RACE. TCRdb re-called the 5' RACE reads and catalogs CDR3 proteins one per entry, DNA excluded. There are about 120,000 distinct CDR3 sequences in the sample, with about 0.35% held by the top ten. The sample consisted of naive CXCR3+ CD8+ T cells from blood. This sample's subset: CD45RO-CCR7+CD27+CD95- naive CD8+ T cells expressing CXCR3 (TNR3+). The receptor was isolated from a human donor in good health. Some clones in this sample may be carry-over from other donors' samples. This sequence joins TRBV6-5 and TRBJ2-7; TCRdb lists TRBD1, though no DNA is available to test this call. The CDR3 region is CASRWRTGDSYEQYF.